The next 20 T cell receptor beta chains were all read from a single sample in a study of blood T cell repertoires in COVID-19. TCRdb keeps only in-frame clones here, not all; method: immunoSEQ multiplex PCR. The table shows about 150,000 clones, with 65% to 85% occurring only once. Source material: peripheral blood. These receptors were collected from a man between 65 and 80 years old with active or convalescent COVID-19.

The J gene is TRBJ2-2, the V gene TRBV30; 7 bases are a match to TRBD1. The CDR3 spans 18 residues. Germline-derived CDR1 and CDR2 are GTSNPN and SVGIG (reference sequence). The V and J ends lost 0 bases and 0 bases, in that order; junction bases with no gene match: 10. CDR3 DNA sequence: TGTGCCTGGAGTGTGAGAACGCCGGGACAGCCGAACACCGGGGAGCTGTTTTTT. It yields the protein CAWSVRTPGQPNTGELFF.

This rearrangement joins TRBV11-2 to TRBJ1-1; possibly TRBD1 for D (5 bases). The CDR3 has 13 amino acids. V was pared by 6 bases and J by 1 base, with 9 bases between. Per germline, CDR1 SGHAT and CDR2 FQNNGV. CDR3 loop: CASRVTANTEAFF. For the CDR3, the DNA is TGTGCCAGCAGGGTGACAGCGAACACTGAAGCTTTCTTT.

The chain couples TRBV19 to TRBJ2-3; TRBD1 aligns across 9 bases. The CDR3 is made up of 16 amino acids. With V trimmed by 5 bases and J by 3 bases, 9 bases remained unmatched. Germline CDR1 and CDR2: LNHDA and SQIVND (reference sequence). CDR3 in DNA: TGTGCCAGTAGTCCCCGGGGACAGGGTTGGACAGATACGCAGTATTTT. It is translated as CASSPRGQGWTDTQYF. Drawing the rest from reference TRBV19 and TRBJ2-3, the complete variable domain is DGGITQSPKYLFRKEGQNVTLSCEQNLNHDAMYWYRQDPGQGLRLIYYSQIVNDFQKGDIAEGYSVSREKKESFPLTVTSAQKNPTAFYLCASSPRGQGWTDTQYFGPGTRLTVL.

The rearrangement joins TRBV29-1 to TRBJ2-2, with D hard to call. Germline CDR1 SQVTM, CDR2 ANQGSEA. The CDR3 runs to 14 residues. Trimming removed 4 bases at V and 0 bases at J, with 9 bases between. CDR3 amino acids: CSVVAAPNTGELFF. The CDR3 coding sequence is TGCAGCGTTGTGGCGGCCCCGAACACCGGGGAGCTGTTTTTT.

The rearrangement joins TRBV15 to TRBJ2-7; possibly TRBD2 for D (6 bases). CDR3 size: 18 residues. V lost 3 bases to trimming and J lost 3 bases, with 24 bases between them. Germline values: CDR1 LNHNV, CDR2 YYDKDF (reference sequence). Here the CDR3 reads CATSSLASERAFGYEQYF. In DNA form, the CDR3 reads TGTGCCACCAGCAGCTTGGCTAGCGAGAGGGCTTTCGGCTACGAGCAGTACTTC.

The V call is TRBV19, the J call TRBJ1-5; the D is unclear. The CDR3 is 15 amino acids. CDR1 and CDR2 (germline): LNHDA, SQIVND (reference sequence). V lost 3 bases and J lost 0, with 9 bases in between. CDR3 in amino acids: CASSISGNSNQPQHF. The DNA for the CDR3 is TGTGCCAGTAGTATTTCCGGGAATAGCAATCAGCCCCAGCATTTT.

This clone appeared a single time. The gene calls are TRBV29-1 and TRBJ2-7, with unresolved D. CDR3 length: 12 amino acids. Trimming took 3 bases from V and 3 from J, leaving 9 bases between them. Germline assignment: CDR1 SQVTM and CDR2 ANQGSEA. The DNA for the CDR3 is TGCAGCGTTGAGTGTCTGTGCTACGAGCAGTACTTC. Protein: CSVECLCYEQYF.

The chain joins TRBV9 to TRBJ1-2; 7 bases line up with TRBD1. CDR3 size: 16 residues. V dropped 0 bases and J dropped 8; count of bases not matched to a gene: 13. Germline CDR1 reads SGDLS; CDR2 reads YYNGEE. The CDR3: CASSVVDARGTGGYTF. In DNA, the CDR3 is TGTGCCAGCAGCGTAGTAGACGCCAGGGGGACTGGCGGCTACACCTTC.

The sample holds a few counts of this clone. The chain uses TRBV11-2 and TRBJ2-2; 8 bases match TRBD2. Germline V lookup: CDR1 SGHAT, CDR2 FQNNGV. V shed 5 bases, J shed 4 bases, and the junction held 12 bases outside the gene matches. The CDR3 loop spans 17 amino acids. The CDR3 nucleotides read TGTGCCAGCAGCCCCTCGACGGGAGGGCCTCTCACCGGGGAGCTGTTTTTT. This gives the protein CASSPSTGGPLTGELFF. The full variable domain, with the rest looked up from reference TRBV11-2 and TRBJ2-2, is EAGVAQSPRYKIIEKRQSVAFWCNPISGHATLYWYQQILGQGPKLLIQFQNNGVVDDSQLPKDRFSAERLKGVDSTLKIQPAKLEDSAVYLCASSPSTGGPLTGELFFGEGSRLTVL.

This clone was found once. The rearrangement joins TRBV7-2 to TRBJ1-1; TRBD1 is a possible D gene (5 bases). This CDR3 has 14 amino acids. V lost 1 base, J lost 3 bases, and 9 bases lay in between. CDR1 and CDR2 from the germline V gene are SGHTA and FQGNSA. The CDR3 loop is CASSLDGRDTEAFF. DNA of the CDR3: TGTGCCAGCAGCTTAGATGGCAGGGACACTGAAGCTTTCTTT.

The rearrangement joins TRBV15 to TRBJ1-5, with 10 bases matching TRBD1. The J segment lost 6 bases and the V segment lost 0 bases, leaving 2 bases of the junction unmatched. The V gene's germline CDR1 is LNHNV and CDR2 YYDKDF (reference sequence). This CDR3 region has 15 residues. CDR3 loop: CATSREGQGVQPQHF. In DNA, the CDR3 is TGTGCCACCAGCAGAGAAGGACAGGGGGTTCAGCCCCAGCATTTT.

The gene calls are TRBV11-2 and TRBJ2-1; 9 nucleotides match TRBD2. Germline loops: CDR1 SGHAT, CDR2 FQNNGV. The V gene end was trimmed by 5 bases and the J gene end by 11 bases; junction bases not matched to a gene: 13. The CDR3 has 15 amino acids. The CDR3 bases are TGTGCCAGCAGCCAAACCGGGACTAGCAGGAATCAGCAGTTCTTC. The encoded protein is CASSQTGTSRNQQFF.

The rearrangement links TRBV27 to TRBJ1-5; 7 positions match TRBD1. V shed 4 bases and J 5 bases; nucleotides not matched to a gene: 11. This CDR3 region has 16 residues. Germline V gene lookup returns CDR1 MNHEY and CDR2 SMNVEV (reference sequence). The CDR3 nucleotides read TGTGCCAGCAGTTCCCCCGGGGCAGGGGGGTATCAGCCCCAGCATTTT. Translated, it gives CASSSPGAGGYQPQHF.

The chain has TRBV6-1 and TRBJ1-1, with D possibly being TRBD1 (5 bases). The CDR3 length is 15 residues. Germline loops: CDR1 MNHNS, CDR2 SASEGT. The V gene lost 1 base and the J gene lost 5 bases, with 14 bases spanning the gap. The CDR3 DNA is TGTGCCAGCAGTGAAGGTGGAGGGAAGGGGACTGAAGCTTTCTTT. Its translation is CASSEGGGKGTEAFF.

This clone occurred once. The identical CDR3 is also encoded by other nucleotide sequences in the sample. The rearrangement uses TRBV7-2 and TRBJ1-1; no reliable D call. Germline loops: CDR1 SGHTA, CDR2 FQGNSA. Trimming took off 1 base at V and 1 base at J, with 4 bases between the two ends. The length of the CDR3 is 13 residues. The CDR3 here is CASSLGRNTEAFF. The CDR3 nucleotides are TGTGCCAGCAGCTTAGGTAGGAACACTGAAGCTTTCTTT.

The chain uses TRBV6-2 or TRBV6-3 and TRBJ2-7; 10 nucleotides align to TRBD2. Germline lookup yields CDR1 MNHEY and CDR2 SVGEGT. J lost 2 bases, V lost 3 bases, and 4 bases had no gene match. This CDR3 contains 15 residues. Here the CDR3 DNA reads TGTGCCAGCAGTTATGGCGGGACTAGCGCCTACGAGCAGTACTTC. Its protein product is CASSYGGTSAYEQYF.

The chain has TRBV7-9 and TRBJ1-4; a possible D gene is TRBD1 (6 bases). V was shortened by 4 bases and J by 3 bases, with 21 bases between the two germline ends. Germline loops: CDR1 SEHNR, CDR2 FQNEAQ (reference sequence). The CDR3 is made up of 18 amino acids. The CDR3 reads CASSSRGPGDGSNEKLFF. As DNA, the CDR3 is TGTGCCAGCAGCTCGCGAGGCCCAGGGGACGGATCTAATGAAAAACTGTTTTTT. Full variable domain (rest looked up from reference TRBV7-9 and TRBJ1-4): DTGVSQNPRHKITKRGQNVTFRCDPISEHNRLYWYRQTLGQGPEFLTYFQNEAQLEKSRLLSDRFSAERPKGSFSTLEIQRTEQGDSAMYLCASSSRGPGDGSNEKLFFGSGTQLSVL.

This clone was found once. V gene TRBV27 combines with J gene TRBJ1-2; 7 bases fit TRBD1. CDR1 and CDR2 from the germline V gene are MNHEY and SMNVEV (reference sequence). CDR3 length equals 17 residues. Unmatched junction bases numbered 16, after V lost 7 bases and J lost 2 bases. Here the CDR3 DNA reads TGTGCCAGCACCAAACTTGGGGGACAGAGCTCCAACTATGGCTACACCTTC. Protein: CASTKLGGQSSNYGYTF.

Here the CDR3 reads CAISAILAGGEQYF. The DNA for the CDR3 is TGTGCCATCAGTGCGATACTAGCGGGAGGCGAGCAGTACTTC. This chain joins TRBV10-3 and TRBJ2-7; 12 bases are a match to TRBD2. Trimming took 4 bases from V and 6 from J; bases not matched to a gene: 4. Germline assignment: CDR1 ENHRY and CDR2 SYGVKD. The CDR3 contains 14 residues.

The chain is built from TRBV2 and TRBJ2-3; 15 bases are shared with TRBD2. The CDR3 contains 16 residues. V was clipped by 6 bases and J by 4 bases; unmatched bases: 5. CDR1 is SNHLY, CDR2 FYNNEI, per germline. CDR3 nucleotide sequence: TGTGCCAGCAGGACCGGGACTAGCGGGAGGTCAGATACGCAGTATTTT. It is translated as CASRTGTSGRSDTQYF. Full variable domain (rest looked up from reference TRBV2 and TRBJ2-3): EPEVTQTPSHQVTQMGQEVILRCVPISNHLYFYWYRQILGQKVEFLVSFYNNEISEKSEIFDDQFSVERPDGSNFTLKIRSTKLEDSAMYFCASRTGTSGRSDTQYFGPGTRLTVL.